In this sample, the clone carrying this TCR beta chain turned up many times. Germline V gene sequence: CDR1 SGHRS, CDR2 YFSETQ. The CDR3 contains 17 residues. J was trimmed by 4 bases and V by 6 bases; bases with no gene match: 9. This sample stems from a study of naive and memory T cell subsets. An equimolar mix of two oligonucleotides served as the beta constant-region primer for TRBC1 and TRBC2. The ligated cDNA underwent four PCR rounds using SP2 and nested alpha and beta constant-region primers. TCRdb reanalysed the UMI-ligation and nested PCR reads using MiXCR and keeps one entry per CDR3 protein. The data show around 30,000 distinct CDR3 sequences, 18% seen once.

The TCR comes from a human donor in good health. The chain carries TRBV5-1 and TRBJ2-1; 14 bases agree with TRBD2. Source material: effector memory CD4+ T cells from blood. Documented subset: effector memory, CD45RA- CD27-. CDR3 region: CASTYAGLAGVYNEQFF. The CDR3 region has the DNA TGCGCCAGCACCTACGCGGGACTAGCGGGAGTTTACAATGAGCAGTTCTTC.